Below are 27 T cell receptor beta chains sequenced from a single sample in a study of blood T cell repertoires in COVID-19. The method was immunoSEQ multiplex PCR; TCRdb's version includes in-frame clones alone and lacks a portion of them. Of about 280,000 clones in the sample, about 83% were seen once. Sequencing used PBMCs or T cells enriched from blood (not recorded which). Source of these receptors: a middle-aged woman who had recovered from COVID-19.

The V call is TRBV3-1 (or the pseudogene TRBV3-2), the J call TRBJ2-5, with D possibly being TRBD2 (6 bases). V dropped 1 base and J dropped 3 bases, with 24 bases sitting between them. Looked up from germline, CDR1 is LGHDT and CDR2 is YNNKEL (reference sequence). The CDR3 is 19 amino acids. CDR3 sequence (DNA): TGTGCCAGCAGCCAAGGAATCCTTTTCTCCGCTAGCGTAAAAGAGACCCAGTACTTC. Residues: CASSQGILFSASVKETQYF.

The V call is TRBV7-6, the J call TRBJ2-2; D remains ambiguous. CDR1 is SGHVS, CDR2 FNYEAQ, per germline. The CDR3 is 13 amino acids. V lost 3 bases and J lost 1, with 3 bases in between. The CDR3 nucleotides are TGTGCCAGCAGCTTCGGGAACACCGGGGAGCTGTTTTTT. Its translation: CASSFGNTGELFF. The full variable domain, with the rest looked up from reference TRBV7-6 and TRBJ2-2, is GAGVSQSPRYKVTKRGQDVALRCDPISGHVSLYWYRQALGQGPEFLTYFNYEAQQDKSGLPNDRFSAERPEGSISTLTIQRTEQRDSAMYRCASSFGNTGELFFGEGSRLTVL.

This chain links TRBV18 with TRBJ1-5, with TRBD1 matching 7 bases. The V segment lost 0 bases and the J segment 4 bases; nucleotides outside the gene matches: 12. This CDR3 has 18 amino acids. Germline V gene sequence: CDR1 KGHSH, CDR2 LQKENI. CDR3: CASSPPGPTGFGNQPQHF. In DNA, the CDR3 is TGTGCCAGCTCACCACCCGGCCCGACAGGGTTTGGTAATCAGCCCCAGCATTTT.

This clone was seen a few times. This chain links TRBV19 with TRBJ1-5, with D perhaps matching TRBD1 (6 bases). Germline assignment: CDR1 LNHDA and CDR2 SQIVND (reference sequence). With 7 bases removed from V and 6 bases from J, the gap between germline ends came to 13 bases. The CDR3 covers 13 residues. CDR3 region: CASIRGTGQPQHF. Written as DNA, the CDR3 is TGTGCCAGTATAAGGGGGACGGGTCAGCCCCAGCATTTT.

This chain joins TRBV6-5 and TRBJ1-5; D remains unclear. The CDR3 extends over 15 amino acids. V gave up 6 bases and J gave up 0 bases, with 12 bases separating them. CDR1 is MNHEY, CDR2 SVGAGI, per germline. This CDR3 is CASSRTALSNQPQHF. Written as DNA, the CDR3 is TGTGCCAGCAGCCGGACTGCCCTTAGCAATCAGCCCCAGCATTTT.

V is TRBV6-2 or TRBV6-3 and J is TRBJ1-6, with D possibly matching TRBD1 (6 bases). CDR1 is MNHEY, CDR2 SVGEGT, per germline. V was cut by 6 bases and J by 5 bases, with 17 bases left in between. The CDR3 consists of 16 residues. This CDR3 reads CASRPAGTKNNSPLHF. CDR3 in DNA: TGTGCCAGCAGACCTGCCGGGACAAAGAATAATTCACCCCTCCACTTT.

The chain is built from TRBV6-2 or TRBV6-3 and TRBJ2-3, with D unresolved. V shed 4 bases and J shed 6 bases, with 8 bases lying between them. The CDR3 is made up of 12 amino acids. Per the germline V gene, CDR1 is MNHEY and CDR2 is SVGEGT. The CDR3 nucleotides read TGTGCCAGCAGTTTACGAAGCGATACGCAGTATTTT. It is translated as CASSLRSDTQYF.

The table lists this clone with a few counts. J is TRBJ1-1 and V is TRBV10-1; TRBD1 might be the D (5 bases). The germline V gene encodes CDR1 WNHNN and CDR2 SYGVQD (reference sequence). This CDR3 spans 15 amino acids. Trimming shortened V by 2 bases and J by 1 base, and 11 bases separated the two germline ends. This CDR3 reads CASSEGQPGNTEAFF. CDR3 bases: TGCGCCAGCAGTGAGGGACAACCTGGGAACACTGAAGCTTTCTTT.

The V and J genes are TRBV28 and TRBJ2-2, with 8 bases lining up with TRBD1. The germline CDR1 and CDR2 sequences are MDHEN and SYDVKM. Losses at the gene ends were 4 bases for V and 6 bases for J; bases not matched to a gene: 7. This CDR3 spans 15 amino acids. CDR3 in DNA: TGTGCCAGCAGTTCGCCCGGGACAGGCTCCGGGGAGCTGTTTTTT. This translates into CASSSPGTGSGELFF.

J is TRBJ1-4 and V is TRBV28; 9 bases agree with TRBD1. Trimming removed 7 bases from V and 4 bases from J; junction bases left unmatched: 16. Germline CDR1 is MDHEN and CDR2 is SYDVKM. The CDR3 is made up of 18 amino acids. CDR3 bases: TGTGCCAGCATCGGAACCGGGACAGGGCAAAAGTTTAATGAAAAACTGTTTTTT. Translating it yields CASIGTGTGQKFNEKLFF.

This sequence joins TRBV28 and TRBJ1-6; 7 bases map to TRBD1. The CDR3 has 14 residues. V dropped 8 bases and J dropped 9; count of bases not matched to a gene: 10. Germline V gene lookup returns CDR1 MDHEN and CDR2 SYDVKM. The CDR3 spells CASFRQGRSSPLHF. The CDR3 bases are TGTGCCAGCTTTCGACAGGGTCGGAGTTCACCCCTCCACTTT.

J is TRBJ1-2 and V is TRBV29-1, with a possible D match to TRBD1 (6 bases). The CDR3 extends over 14 amino acids. CDR1 and CDR2 from the germline V gene are SQVTM and ANQGSEA. The germline V and J ends were trimmed by 6 bases and 1 base, with 15 bases remaining between them. The CDR3 protein is CSVARQVVNYGYTF. The CDR3, as DNA: TGCAGCGTGGCCAGACAGGTCGTTAACTATGGCTACACCTTC. Together with reference TRBV29-1 and TRBJ1-2, the CDR3 gives the full variable domain: SAVISQKPSRDICQRGTSLTIQCQVDSQVTMMFWYRQQPGQSLTLIATANQGSEATYESGFVIDKFPISRPNLTFSTLTVSNMSPEDSSIYLCSVARQVVNYGYTFGSGTRLTVV.

The J gene is TRBJ2-1, the V gene TRBV11-2; 8 positions agree with TRBD1. The CDR3 covers 15 residues. CDR1 and CDR2 (germline): SGHAT, FQNNGV. The trim removed 3 bases at V and 3 bases at J, leaving 4 bases unmatched. This CDR3 is CASSFTGQVYNEQFF. CDR3 nucleotides: TGTGCCAGCAGCTTCACGGGACAGGTCTACAATGAGCAGTTCTTC.

This chain links TRBV30 with TRBJ1-5; D is uncertain. Germline CDR1 is GTSNPN and CDR2 is SVGIG (reference sequence). Trimming left V 0 bases short and J 0 bases short, with 3 bases between. The CDR3 consists of 13 residues. The CDR3 loop reads CAWSVNSNQPQHF. The CDR3 nucleotides read TGTGCCTGGAGTGTCAATAGCAATCAGCCCCAGCATTTT.

The chain employs TRBV28 and TRBJ2-7; D gene uncertain. Per the germline V gene, CDR1 is MDHEN and CDR2 is SYDVKM. The CDR3 is made up of 14 amino acids. V was clipped by 6 bases and J by 0 bases, with 12 bases between them. CDR3 sequence reads: CASRTTSSSYEQYF. CDR3 in DNA: TGTGCCAGCAGAACGACAAGTAGCTCCTACGAGCAGTACTTC. Using reference TRBV28 and TRBJ2-7 for the parts outside the CDR3, the full variable domain is DVKVTQSSRYLVKRTGEKVFLECVQDMDHENMFWYRQDPGLGLRLIYFSYDVKMKEKGDIPEGYSVSREKKERFSLILESASTNQTSMYLCASRTTSSSYEQYFGPGTRLTVT.

This chain connects TRBV10-3 to TRBJ2-5; possibly TRBD1 for D (6 bases). Germline V gives CDR1 ENHRY, CDR2 SYGVKD. CDR3 size: 14 residues. Trimming pared 0 bases from V and 5 bases from J, leaving 10 bases between. Here the CDR3 DNA reads TGTGCCATCAGTGAGTCGGACAGCAGGGAGACCCAGTACTTC. Translated: CAISESDSRETQYF.

The chain is built from TRBV2 and TRBJ2-2; 8 positions match TRBD1. The V gene end was trimmed by 5 bases and the J gene end by 3 bases; junction bases not matched to a gene: 5. Germline V gene data show CDR1 as SNHLY and CDR2 as FYNNEI. CDR3 length: 15 amino acids. CDR3 sequence: CASSLRTGYTGELFF. Here the CDR3 DNA reads TGTGCCAGCAGTCTCCGGACAGGGTACACCGGGGAGCTGTTTTTT.

This clone has a single count. The rearrangement uses TRBV18 and TRBJ1-6; TRBD1 aligns across 12 bases. V lost 1 base, J lost 7 bases, and 2 bases stayed unmatched. In germline, CDR1 is KGHSH, CDR2 LQKENI. This CDR3 region has 16 residues. The DNA of the CDR3 is TGTGCCAGCTCACCACAGGGGACAGGGGGCAATTCACCCCTCCACTTT. It yields the protein CASSPQGTGGNSPLHF.

The J gene is TRBJ2-5, the V gene TRBV15, with 10 positions matching TRBD2. From germline, CDR1 is LNHNV and CDR2 YYDKDF (reference sequence). V trimming: 4 bases; J trimming: 0 bases; junction bases outside the gene matches: 8. The CDR3 consists of 17 residues. The chain's CDR3 is CATSTGPGLANQETQYF. The CDR3 DNA reads TGTGCCACCAGCACAGGTCCGGGACTAGCGAACCAAGAGACCCAGTACTTC.

V gene TRBV5-6 combines with J gene TRBJ2-7, with 7 bases fitting TRBD1. Looked up from germline, CDR1 is SGHDT and CDR2 is YYEEEE. Trimming at V came to 4 bases and at J to 3 bases, leaving 7 bases not matched to a gene. CDR3 length: 14 residues. The CDR3 DNA reads as TGTGCCAGCAGCGCCCGGGACAGAGACTACGAGCAGTACTTC. This gives the protein CASSARDRDYEQYF.

This chain joins TRBV7-2 and TRBJ1-1; D unclear. The CDR3 is 13 residues long. Germline loops: CDR1 SGHTA, CDR2 FQGNSA. V was clipped by 4 bases and J by 2 bases, with 8 bases between them. CDR3 sequence reads: CASSSYSNTEAFF. CDR3 coding DNA: TGTGCCAGCAGCTCTTACTCAAACACTGAAGCTTTCTTT.

The chain uses TRBV24-1 and TRBJ2-2; 9 bases fit TRBD2. Trimming cost V 3 bases and J 3 bases; bases outside gene matches: 4. This CDR3 is 16 amino acids long. Per the germline V gene, CDR1 is KGHDR and CDR2 is SFDVKD. CDR3 bases: TGTGCCACCAGTGATGGGACTAGCCTCGACACCGGGGAGCTGTTTTTT. It codes for CATSDGTSLDTGELFF.

The chain combines TRBV15 with TRBJ2-7, with D perhaps TRBD1 (6 bases). This CDR3 region has 13 residues. With 0 bases removed from V and 13 bases from J, the gap between germline ends came to 16 bases. Germline CDR1 LNHNV, CDR2 YYDKDF (reference sequence). CDR3 nucleotides: TGTGCCACCAGCAGAGAACAGGGCCAGGCCCCTTACTTC. Protein product: CATSREQGQAPYF.

This chain connects TRBV27 to TRBJ2-1; 10 bases fit TRBD2. V shed 8 bases, J shed 2 bases, and the junction held 18 bases outside the gene matches. Germline V CDR1 and CDR2: MNHEY, SMNVEV (reference sequence). This CDR3 is built from 19 residues. The CDR3 loop reads CASAMTRENSGRAYNEQFF. The CDR3, as DNA: TGTGCCAGCGCGATGACGCGGGAAAACAGCGGGAGGGCCTACAATGAGCAGTTCTTC.

The CDR3 sequence is CASSSRQGKLFF. Here the CDR3 DNA reads TGTGCCAGTAGTTCCCGACAGGGGAAACTGTTTTTT. The chain employs TRBV19 and TRBJ1-4; 8 bases agree with TRBD1. V gave up 5 bases and J gave up 11 bases; unmatched junction bases: 4. This CDR3 comprises 12 residues. Germline V gives CDR1 LNHDA, CDR2 SQIVND (reference sequence).

The rearrangement links TRBV10-1 to TRBJ2-1, with TRBD1 identical over 9 bases. This CDR3 spans 15 amino acids. Germline loops: CDR1 WNHNN, CDR2 SYGVQD (reference sequence). With 5 bases clipped from V and 8 bases from J, the junction kept 10 bases outside the gene matches. DNA of the CDR3: TGCGCCAGCAGTTCCGATGACAGGGGGGTCCATGAGCAGTTCTTC. Its protein product is CASSSDDRGVHEQFF.

The J gene is TRBJ2-7, the V gene TRBV6-5; the match to TRBD1 covers 11 bases. The CDR3 length is 13 residues. After removal of 7 bases from V and 7 bases from J, the junction contained 6 bases not matched to a gene. Germline V gene lookup returns CDR1 MNHEY and CDR2 SVGAGI. The CDR3: CASTYGTGGEQYF. CDR3 DNA: TGTGCCAGCACCTATGGGACAGGGGGTGAGCAGTACTTC.